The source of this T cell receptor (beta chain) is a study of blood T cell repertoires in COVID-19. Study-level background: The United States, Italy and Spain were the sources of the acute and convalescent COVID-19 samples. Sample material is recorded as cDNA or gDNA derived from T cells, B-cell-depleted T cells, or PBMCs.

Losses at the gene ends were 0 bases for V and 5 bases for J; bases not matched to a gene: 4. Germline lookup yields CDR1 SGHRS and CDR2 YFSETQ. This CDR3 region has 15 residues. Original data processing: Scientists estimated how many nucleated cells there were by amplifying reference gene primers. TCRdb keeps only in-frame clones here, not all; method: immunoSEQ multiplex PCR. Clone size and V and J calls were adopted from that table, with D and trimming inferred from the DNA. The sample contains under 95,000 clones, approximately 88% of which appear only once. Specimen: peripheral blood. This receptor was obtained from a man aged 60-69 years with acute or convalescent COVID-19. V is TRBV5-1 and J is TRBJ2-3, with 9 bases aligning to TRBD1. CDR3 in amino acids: CASSLGDREGDTQYF. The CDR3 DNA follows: TGCGCCAGCAGCTTGGGGGACAGGGAGGGAGATACGCAGTATTTT. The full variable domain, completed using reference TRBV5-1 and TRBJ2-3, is KAGVTQTPRYLIKTRGQQVTLSCSPISGHRSVSWYQQTPGQGLQFLFEYFSETQRNKGNFPGRFSGRQFSNSRSEMNVSTLELGDSALYLCASSLGDREGDTQYFGPGTRLTVL.